The clone carrying this T cell receptor (delta chain) was seen a handful of times. Its antigen is currently unknown. Sequences come from RNA converted to cDNA by reverse transcription. Multiplex PCR used pooled V-gene forward primers and a constant-region reverse primer to amplify CDR3s. With CATT, TCRdb re-called clones from the multiplex PCR reads. The sample lists around 23,000 delta-chain clones; 7.4% were seen once. This sample stems from a study of Vδ1+ human thymocytes. After alphabeta T cell depletion, CD3+ Vdelta1+ Vdelta2- thymocytes were sorted. Between about 97% and 99.6% of sorted thymocytes were Vdelta1+. Study-level findings and limits: Thymic TRG and TRD repertoires appeared highly polyclonal, with Gaussian CDR3 length distributions.

V lost 1 base, J lost 0 bases, and 15 bases lay in between. The CDR3 consists of 17 residues. Germline CDR1 and CDR2: TSWWSYY and QGS. This receptor was taken from a girl less than two years old who had congenital heart surgery. Sequencing used Vdelta1+ gamma-delta thymocytes from the thymus. Subset of the sample: FACS-sorted CD3+ TCRalphabeta- TCRVdelta1+ TCRVdelta2- thymocytes. The chain recombines TRDV1 with TRDJ1; TRDD3 might be the D (5 bases). The CDR3 coding sequence is TGTGCTCTTGGGGAACGGTTGCGGGGGTCGTACACCGATAAACTCATCTTT. Amino acids: CALGERLRGSYTDKLIF.